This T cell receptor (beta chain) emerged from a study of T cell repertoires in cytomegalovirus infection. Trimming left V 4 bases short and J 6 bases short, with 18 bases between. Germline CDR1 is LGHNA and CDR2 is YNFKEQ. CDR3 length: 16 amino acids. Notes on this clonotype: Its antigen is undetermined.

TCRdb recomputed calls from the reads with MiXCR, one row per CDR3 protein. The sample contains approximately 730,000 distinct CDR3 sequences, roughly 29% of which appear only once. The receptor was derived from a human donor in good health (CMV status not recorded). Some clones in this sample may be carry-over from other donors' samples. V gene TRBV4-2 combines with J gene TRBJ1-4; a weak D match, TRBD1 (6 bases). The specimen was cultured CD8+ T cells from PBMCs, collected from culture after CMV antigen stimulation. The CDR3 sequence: CASSLQGGSGYEKLFF. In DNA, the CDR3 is TGTGCCAGCAGCCTCCAAGGGGGTTCGGGTTATGAAAAACTGTTTTTT.